The 29 T cell receptor beta chains below come from one sample, sequenced in a study of radiation and T cells in renal cell carcinoma. Assay used: immunoSEQ multiplex PCR; TCRdb lists only in-frame clones, some missing. In the table there are fewer than 20,000 clones, around 50% of which are singletons. The treatment denotes: 15 Gy SBRT to primary tumor, nephrectomy 4 weeks later. The sample here was tumor tissue, taken from a patient whose treatment included radiotherapy and nephrectomy. The source is a man over 45 with renal cell carcinoma.

The chain carries TRBV5-4 and TRBJ1-2; D gene ambiguous. This CDR3 region has 14 residues. The V end lost 4 bases, the J end lost 2 bases, and 12 bases lay between the germline ends. Germline CDR1 reads SGHNT; CDR2 reads YYREEE (reference sequence). CDR3 region: CASSHPRGNYGYTF. CDR3 in DNA: TGTGCCAGCAGCCACCCCCGGGGAAACTATGGCTACACCTTC.

The chain couples TRBV18 to TRBJ1-1, with D unclear. V was cut by 6 bases and J by 6 bases, with 17 bases left in between. Germline loops: CDR1 KGHSH, CDR2 LQKENI. The CDR3 extends over 14 amino acids. The CDR3 DNA reads as TGTGCCAGCTCCCCCTTCGGGCAACACGCTGAAGCTTTCTTT. Its translation is CASSPFGQHAEAFF.

The chain couples TRBV4-1 to TRBJ2-1; weak D call: TRBD2 (6 bases). The V and J ends lost 0 bases and 3 bases respectively, with 9 bases between them. Germline CDR1 reads MGHRA; CDR2 reads YSYEKL. The CDR3 loop spans 15 amino acids. The CDR3 loop reads CASSQDFGGYNEQFF. The CDR3 bases are TGCGCCAGCAGCCAAGATTTCGGGGGCTACAATGAGCAGTTCTTC.

The sample holds one count of this clone. The DNA of the CDR3 is TGTGCCAGCAGCCAAGTCCCAACGGGACTTGGGCTCGGGGGGCAGTATTTT. This sequence encodes CASSQVPTGLGLGGQYF. The chain links TRBV14 to TRBJ2-3; D is perhaps TRBD2 (6 bases). Germline assignment: CDR1 SGHDN and CDR2 FVKESK. The CDR3 covers 17 residues. V gave up 1 base and J gave up 11 bases, with 25 bases separating them.

With respect to this clone: It may be a read error: a sequence one base away is much more abundant. The sample holds other DNA sequences that translate to the same CDR3. The chain joins TRBV6-5 to TRBJ1-3; D is unclear. Deletions cut 5 bases from V and 0 bases from J, with 8 bases between. Germline assignment: CDR1 MNHEY and CDR2 SVGAGI. This CDR3 spans 14 amino acids. The CDR3 loop reads CASSLLSSGNTIYF. CDR3 bases: TGTGCCAGCAGTCTACTGAGCTCTGGAAACACCATATATTTT.

This clone was observed a handful of times. The genes are TRBV7-9 and TRBJ2-2, with TRBD2 identical over 8 bases. The CDR3 contains 14 residues. CDR1 is SEHNR, CDR2 FQNEAQ, per germline (reference sequence). The V gene end was trimmed by 5 bases and the J gene end by 5 bases; junction bases not matched to a gene: 4. In nucleotides, the CDR3 is TGTGCCAGCAGCCTCGCGGGGGGAACCGGGGAGCTGTTTTTT. Its translation: CASSLAGGTGELFF.

CDR3 sequence: CASSQGSGTGTDSGNTIYF. Written as DNA, the CDR3 is TGCGCCAGCAGCCAAGGAAGCGGGACAGGGACCGACTCTGGAAACACCATATATTTT. This sequence joins TRBV4-1 and TRBJ1-3; TRBD1 matches at 9 bases. Germline V gene data show CDR1 as MGHRA and CDR2 as YSYEKL. The CDR3 length is 19 residues. V dropped 1 base and J dropped 0; count of bases not matched to a gene: 10.

The genes are TRBV21-1 and TRBJ1-1; the listed D gene, TRBD1, was not tested against the DNA. TRBV21-1 is annotated as a pseudogene. The CDR3 consists of 15 residues. CDR3 in amino acids: CASSKAPRGWTEAFF. As DNA, the CDR3 is TGTGCCAGCAGCAAAGCGCCCAGGGGTTGGACTGAAGCTTTCTTT.

The chain employs TRBV9 and TRBJ2-1, with 8 nucleotides matching TRBD2. Germline loops: CDR1 SGDLS, CDR2 YYNGEE. Trimming at V came to 6 bases and at J to 0 bases, leaving 5 bases not matched to a gene. The CDR3 sequence is 15 residues long. This chain's CDR3 is CASNPGTSSYNEQFF. The CDR3 DNA reads TGTGCCAGCAATCCCGGGACTAGCTCCTACAATGAGCAGTTCTTC.

This clone was counted at least ten times. J is TRBJ1-5 and V is TRBV28, with TRBD1 matching 8 bases. The CDR3 contains 16 residues. The junction had 11 bases not matched to a gene; V was cut back by 6 bases and J by 4 bases. Germline CDR1 reads MDHEN; CDR2 reads SYDVKM. The CDR3 region is CASREEDRGDNQPQHF. The CDR3 DNA reads TGTGCCAGCAGGGAAGAAGACAGGGGCGATAATCAGCCCCAGCATTTT.

This clone was picked up one time. The chain is built from TRBV25-1 and TRBJ1-2; TRBD1 matches 9 bases. The V segment lost 1 base and the J segment 5 bases; nucleotides outside the gene matches: 5. CDR1 and CDR2 (germline): MGHDK, SYGVNS. This CDR3 comprises 15 residues. DNA of the CDR3: TGTGCCAGCAGTGAATTAGGGGACAGGGATTATGGCTACACCTTC. Residues: CASSELGDRDYGYTF.

The count of this clone is one. The rearrangement uses TRBV4-1 and TRBJ1-2; possibly TRBD1 for D (5 bases). Germline V gene sequence: CDR1 MGHRA, CDR2 YSYEKL. This CDR3 comprises 16 residues. Trimming took 4 bases from V and 1 from J, leaving 16 bases between them. CDR3 region: CASSPVGGVINYGYTF. The DNA for the CDR3 is TGCGCCAGCAGCCCCGTTGGGGGGGTTATTAACTATGGCTACACCTTC.

The gene calls are TRBV19 and TRBJ1-5; D may be TRBD1 (5 bases). CDR1 is LNHDA and CDR2 is SQIVND in the germline V gene (reference sequence). V lost 10 bases and J lost 3, with 10 bases in between. There are 12 residues in the CDR3. The chain's CDR3 is CATRGNNQPQHF. In DNA, the CDR3 is TGTGCCACCCGGGGGAACAATCAGCCCCAGCATTTT. Complete variable domain (other parts from reference TRBV19 and TRBJ1-5): DGGITQSPKYLFRKEGQNVTLSCEQNLNHDAMYWYRQDPGQGLRLIYYSQIVNDFQKGDIAEGYSVSREKKESFPLTVTSAQKNPTAFYLCATRGNNQPQHFGDGTRLSIL.

The chain links TRBV29-1 to TRBJ2-5; perhaps D is TRBD1 or TRBD2 (5 bases each). The germline V and J ends were trimmed by 7 bases and 2 bases, with 11 bases remaining between them. This CDR3 has 12 amino acids. The germline V gene has CDR1 SQVTM and CDR2 ANQGSEA. The CDR3 loop reads CSGRDGQETQYF. The CDR3 region has the DNA TGCAGCGGCCGGGACGGTCAAGAGACCCAGTACTTC.

By proportion, this clone is medium-sized. V is TRBV7-6 and J is TRBJ1-5, with unresolved D. Germline CDR1 and CDR2: SGHVS and FNYEAQ. The ends were cut back, 5 bases at V and 6 bases at J, with 20 bases in the middle. CDR3 length equals 16 residues. CDR3 nucleotides: TGTGCCAGCAGCCTTGCTCCCCCTCTGAGTGGTCAGCCCCAGCATTTT. Translating gives CASSLAPPLSGQPQHF. The full variable domain, in which reference TRBV7-6 and TRBJ1-5 provide the parts outside the CDR3, is GAGVSQSPRYKVTKRGQDVALRCDPISGHVSLYWYRQALGQGPEFLTYFNYEAQQDKSGLPNDRFSAERPEGSISTLTIQRTEQRDSAMYRCASSLAPPLSGQPQHFGDGTRLSIL.

This sequence joins TRBV18 and TRBJ1-1; D possibly corresponds to TRBD1 (6 bases). Germline CDR1 and CDR2: KGHSH and LQKENI. The CDR3 totals 13 residues. The V and J ends lost 5 bases and 4 bases respectively, with 11 bases between them. The CDR3 sequence is CASSTGQSTEAFF. The CDR3 DNA sequence: TGTGCCAGCTCAACCGGACAGAGCACTGAAGCTTTCTTT.

This clone has a handful of counts. This chain connects TRBV15 to TRBJ1-5, with TRBD1 identical over 7 bases. The trim removed 1 base at V and 6 bases at J, leaving 6 bases unmatched. Germline CDR1 and CDR2: LNHNV and YYDKDF (reference sequence). The CDR3 spans 15 residues. CDR3 in amino acids: CATSRGVGGIQPQHF. Written as DNA, the CDR3 is TGTGCCACCAGCAGAGGGGTAGGGGGCATTCAGCCCCAGCATTTT.

The J gene is TRBJ1-6, the V gene TRBV7-2; no firm D call. Germline lookup yields CDR1 SGHTA and CDR2 FQGNSA. V lost 3 bases to trimming and J lost 8 bases, with 8 bases between them. This CDR3 has 13 residues. CDR3 DNA sequence: TGTGCCAGCAGCTTTGGCGGGGATTCACCCCTCCACTTT. Amino acid sequence: CASSFGGDSPLHF.

This chain joins TRBV19 and TRBJ2-5; D unresolved. This CDR3 is built from 14 residues. V lost 2 bases and J 2 bases, leaving 9 bases between the germline ends. In germline, CDR1 is LNHDA, CDR2 SQIVND (reference sequence). The DNA for the CDR3 is TGTGCCAGTAGTATAAGCAGCGTTCAAGAGACCCAGTACTTC. Encoded protein: CASSISSVQETQYF.

The J gene is TRBJ2-3, the V gene TRBV10-3; 8 bases map to TRBD2. This CDR3 is 13 amino acids long. Unmatched junction bases numbered 9, after V lost 11 bases and J lost 5 bases. CDR1 is ENHRY, CDR2 SYGVKD, per germline. CDR3 protein: CAVSGETQDTQYF. The CDR3 DNA is TGTGCCGTTAGCGGGGAGACACAAGATACGCAGTATTTT.

V usage is TRBV19 and J usage is TRBJ2-5, with D possibly TRBD1 on 6 matching bases. The ends were cut back, 3 bases at V and 2 bases at J, with 16 bases in the middle. CDR1 is LNHDA, CDR2 SQIVND, per germline (reference sequence). The CDR3 sequence is 16 residues long. The CDR3 nucleotides are TGTGCCAGTAGTATTATCCCCGGGACACGGCAAGAGACCCAGTACTTC. Translated, it gives CASSIIPGTRQETQYF. The entire variable domain, with the rest obtained from reference TRBV19 and TRBJ2-5, is as follows: DGGITQSPKYLFRKEGQNVTLSCEQNLNHDAMYWYRQDPGQGLRLIYYSQIVNDFQKGDIAEGYSVSREKKESFPLTVTSAQKNPTAFYLCASSIIPGTRQETQYFGPGTRLLVL.

The CDR3 DNA reads TGCAGCGTCCGGACAAACGTTTTGGGCACTGAAGCTTTCTTT. It translates to CSVRTNVLGTEAFF. The chain couples TRBV29-1 to TRBJ1-1, with D maybe TRBD1 (5 bases). From germline, CDR1 is SQVTM and CDR2 ANQGSEA. The CDR3 is 14 amino acids. V lost 6 bases and J 4 bases, leaving 18 bases between the germline ends.

This clone was detected only once. V and J are TRBV9 and TRBJ2-5, with 8 bases matching TRBD2. This CDR3 is built from 14 residues. Trimming removed 6 bases from V and 3 bases from J; junction bases left unmatched: 7. CDR1 is SGDLS and CDR2 is YYNGEE in the germline V gene. The CDR3 here is CASTRGGVEETQYF. The CDR3 coding sequence is TGTGCCAGCACCCGGGGGGGAGTCGAAGAGACCCAGTACTTC. Drawing the rest from reference TRBV9 and TRBJ2-5, the complete variable domain is DSGVTQTPKHLITATGQRVTLRCSPRSGDLSVYWYQQSLDQGLQFLIQYYNGEERAKGNILERFSAQQFPDLHSELNLSSLELGDSALYFCASTRGGVEETQYFGPGTRLLVL.

This chain connects TRBV7-2 to TRBJ1-1; 7 bases map to TRBD1. From germline, CDR1 is SGHTA and CDR2 FQGNSA. After removal of 6 bases from V and 6 bases from J, the junction contained 7 bases not matched to a gene. The CDR3 totals 13 residues. CDR3 nucleotides: TGTGCCAGCAGGGGACAGCTGCTGGCTGAAGCTTTCTTT. Translation gives CASRGQLLAEAFF.

This clone was observed a handful of times. The chain is built from TRBV5-4 and TRBJ2-1; 12 bases align to TRBD2. CDR1 SGHNT and CDR2 YYREEE come from the germline V gene (reference sequence). The V and J ends lost 4 bases and 0 bases, in that order; junction bases with no gene match: 5. The CDR3 is made up of 17 amino acids. For the CDR3, the DNA is TGTGCCAGCAGCCCCGGACTAGCGGGAACCTCCTACAATGAGCAGTTCTTC. It translates to CASSPGLAGTSYNEQFF. The variable domain in full, completed from reference TRBV5-4 and TRBJ2-1, reads ETGVTQSPTHLIKTRGQQVTLRCSSQSGHNTVSWYQQALGQGPQFIFQYYREEENGRGNFPPRFSGLQFPNYSSELNVNALELDDSALYLCASSPGLAGTSYNEQFFGPGTRLTVL.

This clone was seen more than once but under ten times. At the DNA level, this CDR3 is encoded by other sequences in the same sample as well. The rearrangement uses TRBV30 and TRBJ1-4, with 8 nucleotides matching TRBD1. V shed 2 bases, J shed 6 bases, and the junction held 5 bases outside the gene matches. The CDR3 runs 14 residues. CDR1 GTSNPN and CDR2 SVGIG come from the germline V gene (reference sequence). CDR3 residues: CAWSSGTGDEKLFF. As DNA, the CDR3 is TGTGCCTGGAGTTCTGGGACAGGTGATGAAAAACTGTTTTTT.

The chain is built from TRBV7-9 and TRBJ1-4; D uncertain. CDR3 length equals 13 residues. The germline gives CDR1 SEHNR, CDR2 FQNEAQ (reference sequence). V lost 6 bases and J lost 0, with 5 bases in between. The CDR3 DNA reads as TGTGCCAGCAGGGCGGCAACTAATGAAAAACTGTTTTTT. It encodes CASRAATNEKLFF.

The genes are TRBV4-1 and TRBJ1-1, with D possibly matching TRBD1 (5 bases). The CDR3 has 13 residues. Germline V gene lookup returns CDR1 MGHRA and CDR2 YSYEKL. V lost 0 bases and J lost 11, with 13 bases in between. The chain's CDR3 is CASSQDPGHVAFF. CDR3 in DNA: TGCGCCAGCAGCCAAGATCCAGGGCACGTGGCTTTCTTT.

V is TRBV6-5 and J is TRBJ2-3, with 10 bases lining up with TRBD2. The germline V gene has CDR1 MNHEY and CDR2 SVGAGI. Trimming took 3 bases from V and 1 from J; bases not matched to a gene: 1. CDR3 size: 15 residues. CDR3 amino acids: CASSYLAGGTDTQYF. The CDR3 DNA is TGTGCCAGCAGTTATCTAGCGGGGGGCACAGATACGCAGTATTTT.